Shown below are 26 T cell receptor beta chains from a single sample sequenced in a study of blood T cell repertoires in COVID-19. The protocol was immunoSEQ multiplex PCR, while the TCRdb copy is restricted to in-frame clones and leaves out a portion. The table records some 160,000 clones, 79% of them present only once. Sequencing was carried out using PBMCs or T cells enriched from blood (not recorded which). Receptor source: a woman aged 70 to 79 in a cohort exposed to, infected with or recovered from COVID-19 (not recorded which).

This clone was found once. The chain has TRBV27 and TRBJ2-1, with TRBD1 matching 11 bases. The CDR3 has 17 residues. Trimming took 5 bases from V and 12 from J; bases not matched to a gene: 18. CDR1 is MNHEY, CDR2 SMNVEV, per germline (reference sequence). The CDR3 here is CASSPGTGGIGAGPQFF. Here the CDR3 DNA reads TGTGCCAGCAGTCCCGGGACAGGGGGTATCGGGGCGGGTCCGCAGTTCTTC.

The chain carries TRBV18 and TRBJ2-7; 7 bases match TRBD1. Looked up from germline, CDR1 is KGHSH and CDR2 is LQKENI. This CDR3 has 17 amino acids. V lost 1 base and J lost 3; bases outside the gene matches: 12. CDR3 amino acids: CASSPRSSRGRYYEQYF. The CDR3 DNA sequence: TGTGCCAGCTCACCACGTTCATCTAGGGGGCGATACTACGAGCAGTACTTC. The full variable domain, in which reference TRBV18 and TRBJ2-7 provide the parts outside the CDR3, is NAGVMQNPRHLVRRRGQEARLRCSPMKGHSHVYWYRQLPEEGLKFMVYLQKENIIDESGMPKERFSAEFPKEGPSILRIQQVVRGDSAAYFCASSPRSSRGRYYEQYFGPGTRLTVT.

This chain uses TRBV7-2 with TRBJ2-3; possibly TRBD1 for D (6 bases). V was clipped by 6 bases and J by 11 bases, with 18 bases between them. The germline V gene has CDR1 SGHTA and CDR2 FQGNSA. The CDR3 contains 13 residues. CDR3 amino acids: CASSSPGRGGQYF. CDR3 nucleotide sequence: TGTGCCAGCAGTTCCCCCGGCAGGGGTGGGCAGTATTTT.

This chain joins TRBV4-2 and TRBJ1-2; D is ambiguous. This CDR3 region has 15 residues. V was shortened by 4 bases and J by 3 bases, with 15 bases between the two germline ends. Germline values: CDR1 LGHNA, CDR2 YNFKEQ. CDR3 coding DNA: TGTGCCAGCAGCCCGCCGGGGAGGGTGGACTATGGCTACACCTTC. Protein: CASSPPGRVDYGYTF.

This clone occurred once. V and J are TRBV2 and TRBJ2-3; 10 bases match TRBD1. Unmatched junction bases numbered 11, after V lost 6 bases and J lost 2 bases. Germline V CDR1 and CDR2: SNHLY, FYNNEI. The CDR3 totals 17 residues. CDR3 loop: CASRQSHGTGDTDTQYF. DNA for the CDR3: TGTGCCAGCAGGCAGTCCCACGGGACAGGGGACACAGATACGCAGTATTTT.

This clone has just one count. The chain is built from TRBV5-1 and TRBJ2-7, with unresolved D. The CDR3 consists of 13 residues. V was shortened by 5 bases and J by 5 bases, with 14 bases between the two germline ends. Germline V CDR1 and CDR2: SGHRS, YFSETQ. CDR3 residues: CASSAPSVDEQYF. CDR3 bases: TGCGCCAGCAGTGCACCCAGCGTGGACGAGCAGTACTTC.

V usage is TRBV7-8 and J usage is TRBJ2-7, with 13 bases that match TRBD2. Germline V lookup: CDR1 SGHVS, CDR2 FQNEAQ. The CDR3 spans 14 residues. J lost 4 bases, V lost 4 bases, and 1 base had no gene match. The CDR3 DNA sequence: TGTGCCAGCAGCTCGGGACTAGCGGGATACGAGCAGTACTTC. Its translation: CASSSGLAGYEQYF.

The V call is TRBV7-8, the J call TRBJ2-2; 9 bases are a match to TRBD2. The J segment lost 0 bases and the V segment lost 5 bases, leaving 4 bases of the junction unmatched. In germline, CDR1 is SGHVS, CDR2 FQNEAQ. This CDR3 region has 16 residues. The CDR3 loop is CASSTTSGSNTGELFF. The CDR3 DNA follows: TGTGCCAGCAGCACCACTAGCGGGTCGAACACCGGGGAGCTGTTTTTT.

The gene calls are TRBV9 and TRBJ1-2; TRBD1 matches at 7 bases. CDR3 length: 15 amino acids. Germline V gene data show CDR1 as SGDLS and CDR2 as YYNGEE. Trimming cost V 0 bases and J 4 bases; bases outside gene matches: 6. CDR3 loop: CASSVAGTAFYGYTF. In DNA, the CDR3 is TGTGCCAGCAGCGTAGCTGGGACAGCCTTCTATGGCTACACCTTC.

This chain links TRBV5-4 with TRBJ2-4; possible D gene TRBD1, 6 bases. Germline V gene lookup returns CDR1 SGHNT and CDR2 YYREEE (reference sequence). V lost 4 bases and J lost 8, with 13 bases in between. The CDR3 has 13 amino acids. The CDR3 nucleotides are TGTGCCAGCAGCGCGGAACAGGGTTACATTCAGTACTTC. Translation gives CASSAEQGYIQYF.

This clone was found once. The gene calls are TRBV5-5 and TRBJ2-2; D call uncertain. Trimming pared 0 bases from V and 8 bases from J, leaving 5 bases between. This CDR3 has 12 amino acids. CDR1 is SGHKS and CDR2 is YYEKEE in the germline V gene (reference sequence). CDR3: CASSLVRGELFF. The CDR3 DNA is TGTGCCAGCAGCTTGGTTCGGGGGGAGCTGTTTTTT. The variable domain in full, completed from reference TRBV5-5 and TRBJ2-2, reads DAGVTQSPTHLIKTRGQQVTLRCSPISGHKSVSWYQQVLGQGPQFIFQYYEKEERGRGNFPDRFSARQFPNYSSELNVNALLLGDSALYLCASSLVRGELFFGEGSRLTVL.

The table lists this clone with a few counts. The rearrangement uses TRBV6-2 or TRBV6-3 and TRBJ1-5; TRBD1 agrees at 8 bases. The CDR3 is made up of 17 amino acids. Germline V CDR1 and CDR2: MNHEY, SVGEGT. J gave up 0 bases and V 2 bases, and 6 bases lay outside the gene matches. CDR3 in amino acids: CASSYGGQAYSNQPQHF. In nucleotides, the CDR3 is TGTGCCAGCAGTTACGGGGGACAGGCATATAGCAATCAGCCCCAGCATTTT.

The chain combines TRBV5-5 with TRBJ1-4, with 8 bases lining up with TRBD1. Unmatched junction bases numbered 13, after V lost 4 bases and J lost 8 bases. Germline V gene sequence: CDR1 SGHKS, CDR2 YYEKEE (reference sequence). This CDR3 has 16 amino acids. The CDR3 region is CASSRLTRGLREKLFF. CDR3 bases: TGTGCCAGCAGCCGCCTGACCAGGGGGCTTAGGGAAAAACTGTTTTTT.

The CDR3 DNA reads as TGTGCCAGCAGCAAAGGACTAGCGGGAGGACCCGGGGAGCTGTTTTTT. Protein sequence: CASSKGLAGGPGELFF. The chain carries TRBV2 and TRBJ2-2; 14 nucleotides line up with TRBD2. The germline V gene encodes CDR1 SNHLY and CDR2 FYNNEI. Trimming took 6 bases from V and 6 from J; bases not matched to a gene: 6. There are 16 residues in the CDR3.

The chain joins TRBV3-1 (or the pseudogene TRBV3-2) to TRBJ2-6, with 9 positions matching TRBD1. Germline-derived CDR1 and CDR2 are LGHDT and YNNKEL (reference sequence). V dropped 4 bases and J dropped 0; count of bases not matched to a gene: 7. This CDR3 has 18 amino acids. CDR3 region: CASSRPGTGSSGANVLTF. CDR3 nucleotide sequence: TGTGCCAGCAGCCGCCCCGGGACAGGGAGCTCTGGGGCCAACGTCCTGACTTTC.

The chain is built from TRBV9 and TRBJ2-3, with unresolved D. There are 14 residues in the CDR3. Trimming removed 5 bases at V and 2 bases at J, with 12 bases between. CDR1 and CDR2 (germline): SGDLS, YYNGEE. CDR3 protein: CASSPETYTDTQYF. For the CDR3, the DNA is TGTGCCAGCAGTCCGGAGACCTACACAGATACGCAGTATTTT.

V is TRBV28 and J is TRBJ2-1; D uncertain. Germline V gene sequence: CDR1 MDHEN, CDR2 SYDVKM. The CDR3 has 11 residues. Trimming shortened V by 2 bases and J by 8 bases, and 4 bases separated the two germline ends. CDR3 nucleotides: TGTGCCAGCAGTTTACGGTATGAGCAGTTCTTC. Translation gives CASSLRYEQFF.

The J gene is TRBJ2-1, the V gene TRBV7-9; 11 bases are a match to TRBD2. After removal of 5 bases from V and 6 bases from J, the junction contained 12 bases not matched to a gene. CDR1 is SEHNR and CDR2 is FQNEAQ in the germline V gene (reference sequence). The CDR3 runs 17 residues. CDR3 loop: CASSPRLGSGRGNEQFF. The DNA of the CDR3 is TGTGCCAGCAGCCCTAGGCTAGGTAGCGGGAGGGGCAATGAGCAGTTCTTC.

The chain has TRBV27 and TRBJ1-2; the D is unclear. CDR3 length: 14 residues. V gave up 4 bases and J gave up 3 bases, with 12 bases separating them. Germline assignment: CDR1 MNHEY and CDR2 SMNVEV (reference sequence). CDR3 sequence: CASSWPGKDYGYTF. CDR3 coding DNA: TGTGCCAGCAGTTGGCCAGGTAAAGACTATGGCTACACCTTC.

This sequence joins TRBV5-1 and TRBJ2-5, with TRBD2 matching 8 bases. Germline loops: CDR1 SGHRS, CDR2 YFSETQ. CDR3 size: 17 residues. The ends lost 0 bases at V and 6 bases at J; junction bases unmatched: 13. The CDR3 region has the DNA TGCGCCAGCAGCTTGGGTAGTAGCGGGACTGCCCTGAAGACCCAGTACTTC. Protein sequence: CASSLGSSGTALKTQYF.

This chain uses TRBV29-1 with TRBJ1-1; 8 bases map to TRBD1. Per the germline V gene, CDR1 is SQVTM and CDR2 is ANQGSEA. The CDR3 spans 13 residues. The V segment lost 6 bases and the J segment 0 bases; nucleotides outside the gene matches: 3. The DNA for the CDR3 is TGCAGCGTACGGACAGGGTTGAACACTGAAGCTTTCTTT. Its protein is CSVRTGLNTEAFF.

The chain combines TRBV5-5 with TRBJ2-3; 10 bases match TRBD2. CDR3 size: 17 residues. V lost 0 bases and J lost 1; bases outside the gene matches: 5. Germline CDR1 and CDR2: SGHKS and YYEKEE (reference sequence). The CDR3 spells CASSLVPLAGGTDTQYF. CDR3 DNA sequence: TGTGCCAGCAGCTTGGTGCCGCTAGCGGGGGGCACAGATACGCAGTATTTT.

The CDR3 region is CASSPRDRGRSSYNSPLHF. The CDR3 coding sequence is TGTGCCAGCAGTCCCCGGGACAGGGGGAGAAGTTCCTATAATTCACCCCTCCACTTT. The J gene is TRBJ1-6, the V gene TRBV6-6; 11 bases align to TRBD1. Germline CDR1 and CDR2: MNHNY and SVGAGI (reference sequence). V lost 5 bases, J lost 1 base, and 10 bases stayed unmatched. This CDR3 spans 19 amino acids.

The rearrangement links TRBV19 to TRBJ1-3; TRBD1 might be the D (5 bases). Trimming removed 2 bases at V and 3 bases at J, with 17 bases between. This CDR3 region has 17 residues. Germline assignment: CDR1 LNHDA and CDR2 SQIVND (reference sequence). The chain's CDR3 is CASSIRGGRVGGNTIYF. For the CDR3, the DNA is TGTGCCAGTAGTATAAGGGGAGGACGGGTTGGTGGAAACACCATATATTTT.

The chain has TRBV9 and TRBJ2-3; 11 bases fit TRBD2. V lost 5 bases and J lost 5; bases outside the gene matches: 16. CDR3 length: 18 amino acids. Germline V lookup: CDR1 SGDLS, CDR2 YYNGEE. CDR3 amino acids: CASSGGPLSGRAEDTQYF. CDR3 nucleotides: TGTGCCAGCAGTGGAGGACCGCTTAGCGGGAGGGCTGAAGATACGCAGTATTTT.

The rearrangement joins TRBV28 to TRBJ1-5; TRBD1 might be the D (5 bases). CDR3 length equals 14 residues. The V and J ends lost 1 base and 6 bases respectively, with 10 bases between them. The germline CDR1 and CDR2 sequences are MDHEN and SYDVKM. The CDR3 DNA reads as TGTGCCAGCAGTTTATACAGGTTTGGTCAGCCCCAGCATTTT. Its translation is CASSLYRFGQPQHF.